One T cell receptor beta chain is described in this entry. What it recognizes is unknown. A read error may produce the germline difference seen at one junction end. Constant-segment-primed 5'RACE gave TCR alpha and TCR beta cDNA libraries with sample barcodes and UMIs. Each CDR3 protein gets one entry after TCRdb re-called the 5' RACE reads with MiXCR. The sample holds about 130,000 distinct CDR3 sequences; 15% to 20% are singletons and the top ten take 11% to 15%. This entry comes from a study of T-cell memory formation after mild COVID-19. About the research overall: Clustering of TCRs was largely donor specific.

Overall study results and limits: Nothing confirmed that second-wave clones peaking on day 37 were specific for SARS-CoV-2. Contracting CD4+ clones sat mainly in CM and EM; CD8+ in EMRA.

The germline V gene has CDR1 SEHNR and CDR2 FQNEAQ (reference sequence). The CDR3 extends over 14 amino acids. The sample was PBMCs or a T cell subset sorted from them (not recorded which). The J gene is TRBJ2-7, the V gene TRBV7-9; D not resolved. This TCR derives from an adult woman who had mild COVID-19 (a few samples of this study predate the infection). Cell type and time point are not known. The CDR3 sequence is CASSSPSGSYEQNF. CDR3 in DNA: TGTGCCAGCAGCTCCCCGTCCGGGTCCTACGAGCAGAACTTC.